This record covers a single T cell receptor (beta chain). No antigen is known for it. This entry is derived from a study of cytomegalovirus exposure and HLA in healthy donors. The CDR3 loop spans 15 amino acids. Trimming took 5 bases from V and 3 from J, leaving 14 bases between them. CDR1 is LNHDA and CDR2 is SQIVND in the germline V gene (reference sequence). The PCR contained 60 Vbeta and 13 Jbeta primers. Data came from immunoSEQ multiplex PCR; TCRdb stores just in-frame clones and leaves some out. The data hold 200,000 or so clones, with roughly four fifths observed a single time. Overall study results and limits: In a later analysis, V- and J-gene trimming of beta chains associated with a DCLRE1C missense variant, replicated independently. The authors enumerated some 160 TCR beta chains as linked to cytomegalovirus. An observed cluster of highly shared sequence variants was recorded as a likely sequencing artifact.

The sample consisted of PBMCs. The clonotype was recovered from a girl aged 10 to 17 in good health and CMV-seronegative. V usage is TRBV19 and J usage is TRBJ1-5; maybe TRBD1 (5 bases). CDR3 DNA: TGTGCCAGTAGTTCCCATACAGGAGACAATCAGCCCCAGCATTTT. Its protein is CASSSHTGDNQPQHF.